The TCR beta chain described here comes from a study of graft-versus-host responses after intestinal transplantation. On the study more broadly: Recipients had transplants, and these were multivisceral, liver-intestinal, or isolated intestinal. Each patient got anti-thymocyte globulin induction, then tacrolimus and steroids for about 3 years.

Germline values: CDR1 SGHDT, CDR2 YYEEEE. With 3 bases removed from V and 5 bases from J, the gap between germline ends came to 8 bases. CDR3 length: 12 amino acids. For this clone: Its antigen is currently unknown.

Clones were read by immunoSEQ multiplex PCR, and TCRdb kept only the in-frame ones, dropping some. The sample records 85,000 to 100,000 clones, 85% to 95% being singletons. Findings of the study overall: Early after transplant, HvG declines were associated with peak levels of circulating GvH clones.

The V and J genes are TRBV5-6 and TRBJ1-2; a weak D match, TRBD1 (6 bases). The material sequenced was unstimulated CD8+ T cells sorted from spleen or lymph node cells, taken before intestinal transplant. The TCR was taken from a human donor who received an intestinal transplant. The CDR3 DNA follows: TGTGCCAGCAGCTCCGGACAGTATGGCTACACCTTC. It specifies CASSSGQYGYTF.